Following are 7 T cell receptor beta chains from one sample sequenced in a study of blood T cell repertoires in COVID-19. Sequencing was performed with immunoSEQ multiplex PCR; in TCRdb, only in-frame clones are kept and a portion is missing. The sample lists about 140,000 clones, about 75% occurring once. The sequenced material came from PBMCs or T cells enriched from blood (not recorded which). The source of these receptors is a woman between 45 and 65 years old who had recovered from COVID-19.

The V and J genes are TRBV6-2 or TRBV6-3 and TRBJ2-2, with 10 bases fitting TRBD1. Per germline, CDR1 MNHEY and CDR2 SVGEGT. The CDR3 loop spans 15 amino acids. V was pared by 5 bases and J by 4 bases, with 4 bases of the junction left unmatched. The CDR3: CASSGDRGRTGELFF. The CDR3 nucleotides read TGTGCCAGCAGTGGAGACAGGGGGCGCACCGGGGAGCTGTTTTTT.

The chain links TRBV6-5 to TRBJ1-6; weak D call: TRBD1 (5 bases). Trimming pared 4 bases from V and 7 bases from J, leaving 14 bases between. CDR3 length: 15 residues. Germline loops: CDR1 MNHEY, CDR2 SVGAGI. CDR3 DNA sequence: TGTGCCAGCAGTTCCTCCTGGGAGGGGAATTCACCCCTCCACTTT. This translates into CASSSSWEGNSPLHF.

V and J are TRBV3-1 (or the pseudogene TRBV3-2) and TRBJ2-7; a weak D match, TRBD2 (5 bases). This CDR3 contains 13 residues. V was cut by 3 bases and J by 12 bases, with 18 bases left in between. Germline CDR1 reads LGHDT; CDR2 reads YNNKEL (reference sequence). The CDR3 sequence is CASSHSAGVALYF. The CDR3 DNA reads as TGTGCCAGCAGCCACTCGGCCGGGGTAGCGCTGTACTTC.

The rearrangement joins TRBV7-9 to TRBJ1-6; D is unclear. This CDR3 is built from 11 residues. The V and J ends lost 5 bases and 6 bases respectively, with 2 bases between them. Germline V gives CDR1 SEHNR, CDR2 FQNEAQ (reference sequence). Written as DNA, the CDR3 is TGTGCCAGCAGCCGTAATTCACCCCTCCACTTT. Its protein is CASSRNSPLHF.

This clone was observed once. The chain's CDR3 is CASSHPRGAEGYTF. As DNA, the CDR3 is TGTGCCAGCAGCCACCCCCGGGGGGCTGAGGGCTACACCTTC. The V and J genes are TRBV4-2 and TRBJ1-2; TRBD1 is a possible D gene (6 bases). The CDR3 is made up of 14 amino acids. V lost 3 bases to trimming and J lost 8 bases, with 16 bases between them. CDR1 and CDR2 (germline): LGHNA, YNFKEQ.

This sequence joins TRBV2 and TRBJ2-7; 10 bases line up with TRBD2. Germline-derived CDR1 and CDR2 are SNHLY and FYNNEI. V lost 7 bases to trimming and J lost 5 bases; unmatched junction nucleotides: 5. The CDR3 length is 13 residues. The CDR3 spells CASIDLAGDEQYF. Written as DNA, the CDR3 is TGTGCCAGCATCGATCTAGCGGGGGACGAGCAGTACTTC.

The V gene is TRBV27, the J gene TRBJ2-1; 7 positions match TRBD2. This CDR3 is 18 amino acids long. Unmatched junction bases numbered 15, after V lost 1 base and J lost 6 bases. The germline CDR1 and CDR2 sequences are MNHEY and SMNVEV (reference sequence). CDR3 amino acids: CASSLFGFSAGARNEQFF. CDR3 nucleotide sequence: TGTGCCAGCAGTTTATTCGGTTTTAGTGCGGGAGCGCGCAATGAGCAGTTCTTC.